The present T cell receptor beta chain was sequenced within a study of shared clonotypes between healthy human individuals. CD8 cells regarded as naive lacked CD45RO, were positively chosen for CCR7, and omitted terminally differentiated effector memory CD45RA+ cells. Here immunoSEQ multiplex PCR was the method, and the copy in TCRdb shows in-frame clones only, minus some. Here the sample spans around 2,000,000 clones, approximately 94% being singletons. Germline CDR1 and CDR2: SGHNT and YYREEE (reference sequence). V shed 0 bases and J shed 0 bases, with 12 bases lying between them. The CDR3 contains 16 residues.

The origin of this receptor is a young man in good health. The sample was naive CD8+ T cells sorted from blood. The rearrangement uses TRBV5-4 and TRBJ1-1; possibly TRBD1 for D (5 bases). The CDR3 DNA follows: TGTGCCAGCAGCTTGGCCCCTGACAGCTTGAACACTGAAGCTTTCTTT. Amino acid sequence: CASSLAPDSLNTEAFF.